The present T cell receptor beta chain was sequenced within a study of siplizumab effects on memory and regulatory T cells. Findings and caveats of the study: Sequences below about 10^-5 frequency were poorly captured, and few alloreactive clones mapped to unstimulated subsets. Some alloreactive sequences were traceable to unstimulated CD4+ memory cells, and siplizumab significantly reduced them.

V was clipped by 4 bases and J by 5 bases, with 14 bases between them. This CDR3 spans 14 amino acids. The germline V gene has CDR1 SEHNR and CDR2 FQNEAQ (reference sequence). Comment on this clone: Its specificity is unknown.

Libraries were prepared by immunoSEQ multiplex PCR; TCRdb keeps only in-frame clonotypes and omits some of them. The repertoire has tens of thousands of clones, about 90% of them found once; the top ten carry around 28%. The clonotype was recovered from a human donor in good health. The sequenced material came from CD8+ T cells sorted from blood. This rearrangement joins TRBV7-9 to TRBJ2-5; a possible D gene is TRBD1 (6 bases). CDR3: CASSSWTAMETQYF. The CDR3 DNA reads TGTGCCAGCAGCTCATGGACAGCCATGGAGACCCAGTACTTC.